This T cell receptor beta chain was recovered during a study of blood T cell repertoires in COVID-19. Study information: The analysed material was cDNA or gDNA that came from T cells, B-cell-depleted T cells, or PBMCs.

Profiled with immunoSEQ multiplex PCR; TCRdb holds only in-frame clones, not every one. There are about 250,000 clones in the sample; 65% to 90% occur only once, and more than 1.5% lies in the top ten. CDR1 and CDR2 (germline): SGHTA, FQGTGA. The V and J ends lost 3 bases and 2 bases, in that order; junction bases with no gene match: 1. The CDR3 contains 15 residues. Those who participated ranged in age from about 18 to 89 years and resided in 20 to 25 US areas. V is TRBV7-3 and J is TRBJ2-3, with 11 bases fitting TRBD2. This TCR was sampled from a man aged 40-50 years who had recovered from COVID-19. Sequencing was done on a sample of PBMCs or T cells enriched from blood (not recorded which). DNA of the CDR3: TGTGCCAGCAGCTTTAGCGGGGGGGACACAGATACGCAGTATTTT. Translated: CASSFSGGDTDTQYF.